The 25 T cell receptor beta chains listed next were all sequenced from one sample in a study of cytomegalovirus exposure and HLA in healthy donors. PCR amplification relied on 60 Vbeta primers (plus 13 Jbeta primers). Some clones are missing from TCRdb's copy, which holds only in-frame ones; the method was immunoSEQ multiplex PCR. The sample has 60,000 or so clones; roughly 77% are singletons. The sample consisted of PBMCs. The receptors derive from a woman aged 40 to 50 in good health and CMV-seropositive.

The rearrangement uses TRBV6-5 and TRBJ2-2, with 7 bases aligning to TRBD2. Trimming at V came to 4 bases and at J to 8 bases, leaving 4 bases not matched to a gene. CDR1 is MNHEY and CDR2 is SVGAGI in the germline V gene. The CDR3 spans 13 residues. The CDR3 spells CASSSAGVGELFF. The CDR3 nucleotides read TGTGCCAGCAGTTCCGCGGGGGTAGGGGAGCTGTTTTTT.

The sample holds one count of this clone. The CDR3 loop is CASMGTDTGELFF. The CDR3 DNA is TGTGCCAGCATGGGCACCGACACCGGGGAGCTGTTTTTT. The V gene is TRBV2, the J gene TRBJ2-2; D uncertain. Trimming cost V 7 bases and J 3 bases, with 9 bases left between them. Germline CDR1 is SNHLY and CDR2 is FYNNEI. The length of the CDR3 is 13 residues.

This rearrangement joins TRBV11-3 to TRBJ2-2, with D possibly matching TRBD1 (5 bases). V lost 6 bases and J 5 bases, leaving 7 bases between the germline ends. The CDR3 has 12 amino acids. Germline loops: CDR1 SGHNT, CDR2 YENEEA. This chain's CDR3 is CASRAGTGELFF. CDR3 DNA sequence: TGTGCCAGCAGAGCAGGGACCGGGGAGCTGTTTTTT.

The rearrangement joins TRBV5-1 to TRBJ2-7; maybe TRBD2 (6 bases). Trimming removed 4 bases at V and 3 bases at J, with 17 bases between. The germline V gene has CDR1 SGHRS and CDR2 YFSETQ. This CDR3 has 15 residues. Written as DNA, the CDR3 is TGCGCCAGCAGCCTCGGGGACTCCCGTGTCTACGAGCAGTACTTC. It codes for CASSLGDSRVYEQYF.

This clone was observed a handful of times. The chain employs TRBV19 and TRBJ2-5; TRBD2 matches at 12 bases. V gave up 7 bases and J gave up 2 bases; unmatched junction bases: 5. The CDR3 is made up of 15 amino acids. Germline V gene sequence: CDR1 LNHDA, CDR2 SQIVND (reference sequence). Written as DNA, the CDR3 is TGTGCCAGTACCACTAGCGGGGGGTTTCAAGAGACCCAGTACTTC. Encoded protein: CASTTSGGFQETQYF. The whole variable domain, filled in from reference TRBV19 and TRBJ2-5, reads DGGITQSPKYLFRKEGQNVTLSCEQNLNHDAMYWYRQDPGQGLRLIYYSQIVNDFQKGDIAEGYSVSREKKESFPLTVTSAQKNPTAFYLCASTTSGGFQETQYFGPGTRLLVL.

The chain employs TRBV30 and TRBJ2-1, with D possibly matching TRBD1 (6 bases). V lost 2 bases and J 4 bases, leaving 9 bases between the germline ends. The germline V gene has CDR1 GTSNPN and CDR2 SVGIG (reference sequence). The length of the CDR3 is 13 residues. Here the CDR3 reads CAWSLQGYNEQFF. CDR3 coding DNA: TGTGCCTGGAGTTTACAGGGTTACAATGAGCAGTTCTTC.

The chain links TRBV5-3 to TRBJ1-1; 8 bases map to TRBD1. TRBV5-3 is reported as an ORF; its role is uncertain. The ends lost 2 bases at V and 11 bases at J; junction bases unmatched: 5. The CDR3 runs 12 residues. The CDR3 protein is CARSLQGGRAFF. The CDR3 coding sequence is TGTGCCAGAAGCTTACAGGGGGGTCGGGCTTTCTTT.

The chain links TRBV27 to TRBJ2-7, with D unresolved. The CDR3 loop spans 15 amino acids. Germline V CDR1 and CDR2: MNHEY, SMNVEV (reference sequence). Deletions cut 6 bases from V and 6 bases from J, with 21 bases between. The CDR3 is CASRPSRGAPGEQYF. CDR3 nucleotides: TGTGCCAGCAGACCCTCCCGTGGAGCCCCGGGCGAGCAGTACTTC.

This chain connects TRBV2 to TRBJ1-1; 9 positions agree with TRBD1. Germline values: CDR1 SNHLY, CDR2 FYNNEI. The length of the CDR3 is 12 residues. V was pared by 3 bases and J by 8 bases, with 1 base of the junction left unmatched. CDR3 sequence (DNA): TGTGCCAGCAGTGACGGACAGGGGGAAGCTTTCTTT. Protein sequence: CASSDGQGEAFF.

This chain uses TRBV11-2 with TRBJ2-5; D might be TRBD1 (5 bases). Germline values: CDR1 SGHAT, CDR2 FQNNGV. Trimming removed 5 bases from V and 5 bases from J, with 18 bases in between. This CDR3 has 15 amino acids. CDR3 in DNA: TGTGCCAGCAGCCCCAGCGCAGGGATGGGGGAGACCCAGTACTTC. It codes for CASSPSAGMGETQYF.

The chain uses TRBV7-2 and TRBJ1-2, with D tentatively TRBD1 (6 bases). Deletions cut 5 bases from V and 4 bases from J, with 14 bases between. Germline V gene data show CDR1 as SGHTA and CDR2 as FQGNSA. The CDR3 totals 14 residues. CDR3 loop: CASSAPGGGYGYTF. The CDR3 nucleotides read TGTGCCAGCAGCGCTCCGGGGGGCGGCTATGGCTACACCTTC.

In its sample, this clone was seen a few times. The chain is built from TRBV6-6 and TRBJ1-1, with D uncertain. The V and J ends lost 6 bases and 8 bases respectively, with 13 bases between them. The CDR3 length is 12 residues. CDR1 is MNHNY, CDR2 SVGAGI, per germline (reference sequence). The CDR3 reads CASSQDSLEAFF. The CDR3 DNA is TGTGCCAGCAGCCAGGACTCCTTGGAAGCTTTCTTT.

V and J are TRBV4-2 and TRBJ2-1; 8 bases align to TRBD2. The CDR3 is 15 residues long. The ends lost 2 bases at V and 5 bases at J; junction bases unmatched: 5. From germline, CDR1 is LGHNA and CDR2 YNFKEQ. The DNA for the CDR3 is TGTGCCAGCAGCCAAACAGCGGGGGCAAACAATGAGCAGTTCTTC. Its translation: CASSQTAGANNEQFF.

The V call is TRBV4-1, the J call TRBJ1-2; 11 nucleotides match TRBD1. CDR1 is MGHRA and CDR2 is YSYEKL in the germline V gene. J lost 7 bases, V lost 1 base, and 2 bases had no gene match. This CDR3 comprises 14 residues. CDR3 loop: CASSQAGTGGGYTF. DNA for the CDR3: TGCGCCAGCAGCCAAGCTGGGACAGGGGGTGGCTACACCTTC.

The chain carries TRBV2 and TRBJ2-5, with 9 bases matching TRBD1. Losses at the gene ends were 6 bases for V and 5 bases for J; bases not matched to a gene: 7. This CDR3 has 14 amino acids. Looked up from germline, CDR1 is SNHLY and CDR2 is FYNNEI. The CDR3 nucleotides are TGTGCCAGCAGCGAACAGGGGGCGAGTGAGACCCAGTACTTC. Protein: CASSEQGASETQYF.

The chain links TRBV4-2 to TRBJ1-1, with 7 bases identical to TRBD1. This CDR3 contains 18 residues. CDR1 is LGHNA, CDR2 YNFKEQ, per germline. V gave up 0 bases and J gave up 10 bases; unmatched junction bases: 20. The CDR3, as DNA: TGTGCCAGCAGCCAAGATCTTCCGACAGGGCTTCGGCGGTCGGGAGCTTTCTTT. As protein: CASSQDLPTGLRRSGAFF.

The genes are TRBV2 and TRBJ1-3, with D possibly TRBD1 on 6 matching bases. Germline CDR1 is SNHLY and CDR2 is FYNNEI. The CDR3 covers 14 residues. The V end lost 6 bases, the J end lost 0 bases, and 9 bases lay between the germline ends. The CDR3 region is CASSRTDSGNTIYF. The CDR3 DNA sequence: TGTGCCAGCAGCCGGACAGACTCTGGAAACACCATATATTTT.

The chain is built from TRBV7-6 and TRBJ2-3; 11 bases agree with TRBD1. The CDR3 is made up of 17 amino acids. Germline V gives CDR1 SGHVS, CDR2 FNYEAQ. The ends lost 3 bases at V and 4 bases at J; junction bases unmatched: 9. The CDR3 loop reads CASSFRGTGGTADTQYF. Here the CDR3 DNA reads TGTGCCAGCAGCTTTCGGGGGACAGGGGGAACCGCAGATACGCAGTATTTT.

J is TRBJ1-1 and V is TRBV25-1; the D gene is possibly TRBD1 (5 bases). V dropped 3 bases and J dropped 6 bases, with 14 bases sitting between them. Germline CDR1 and CDR2: MGHDK and SYGVNS. The CDR3 spans 14 residues. In nucleotides, the CDR3 is TGTGCCAGCAGTGAGGTCGGGGGAGTCGCTGAAGCTTTCTTT. It yields the protein CASSEVGGVAEAFF.

The chain joins TRBV19 to TRBJ1-6; the match to TRBD1 covers 9 bases. V shed 6 bases and J 5 bases; nucleotides not matched to a gene: 5. The V gene's germline CDR1 is LNHDA and CDR2 SQIVND (reference sequence). This CDR3 region has 15 residues. CDR3 sequence: CASRRDRADNSPLHF. The CDR3 DNA sequence: TGTGCCAGTAGACGGGACAGGGCCGATAATTCACCCCTCCACTTT.

The V call is TRBV5-6, the J call TRBJ1-2; no definite D call. V lost 0 bases, J lost 7 bases, and 7 bases lay in between. The CDR3 runs 12 residues. Germline V gene lookup returns CDR1 SGHDT and CDR2 YYEEEE. The CDR3 reads CASSLVASGYTF. CDR3 bases: TGTGCCAGCAGCTTGGTGGCCTCTGGCTACACCTTC.

V is TRBV5-6 and J is TRBJ1-2, with D unresolved. Trimming left V 2 bases short and J 4 bases short, with 18 bases between. The CDR3 has 16 residues. The germline CDR1 and CDR2 sequences are SGHDT and YYEEEE. The CDR3 region is CASSFRVAVRGYGYTF. CDR3 sequence (DNA): TGTGCCAGCAGCTTTAGAGTGGCGGTCCGGGGCTATGGCTACACCTTC.

The rearrangement uses TRBV6-5 and TRBJ1-3; D not certain. The germline V gene encodes CDR1 MNHEY and CDR2 SVGAGI. V lost 0 bases and J lost 2, with 5 bases in between. The CDR3 is 14 residues long. This CDR3 is CASSYSRTGNTIYF. DNA of the CDR3: TGTGCCAGCAGTTACTCGAGAACTGGAAACACCATATATTTT.

The rearrangement uses TRBV15 and TRBJ1-3; perhaps TRBD1 as D (6 bases). The germline V and J ends were trimmed by 0 bases and 0 bases, with 12 bases remaining between them. Germline CDR1 LNHNV, CDR2 YYDKDF (reference sequence). The CDR3 is made up of 17 amino acids. The CDR3 sequence: CATSRDRGQNSGNTIYF. Written as DNA, the CDR3 is TGTGCCACCAGCAGAGATCGGGGACAAAACTCTGGAAACACCATATATTTT.

This sequence joins TRBV19 and TRBJ2-1; 7 nucleotides align to TRBD1. V was clipped by 5 bases and J by 3 bases; unmatched bases: 4. This CDR3 has 14 residues. The V gene's germline CDR1 is LNHDA and CDR2 SQIVND (reference sequence). CDR3 in amino acids: CASSFRTGYNEQFF. The CDR3 DNA reads TGTGCCAGTAGTTTCCGGACAGGCTACAATGAGCAGTTCTTC.